The 9 T cell receptor beta chains presented below share a single source sample, sequenced in a study of cytomegalovirus exposure and HLA in healthy donors. The PCR ran on 60 Vbeta and 13 Jbeta primers. Clones were read by immunoSEQ multiplex PCR, and TCRdb kept only the in-frame ones, dropping some. The sample shows 100,000 to 150,000 clones, over 75% of them seen only once. The sequenced material came from PBMCs. The receptors derive from a woman between 35 and 50 years old in good health and CMV-seropositive.

The chain uses TRBV5-6 and TRBJ2-1; D perhaps matches TRBD2 (7 bases). With 3 bases removed from V and 3 bases from J, the gap between germline ends came to 25 bases. The CDR3 totals 19 residues. CDR1 is SGHDT and CDR2 is YYEEEE in the germline V gene. Here the CDR3 DNA reads TGTGCCAGCAGCTCTAACTCGGCGGGGGCGGGAGAAGGCTACAATGAGCAGTTCTTC. Protein: CASSSNSAGAGEGYNEQFF.

The chain has TRBV10-3 and TRBJ1-1; maybe TRBD1 (5 bases). The CDR3 has 15 residues. CDR1 and CDR2 from the germline V gene are ENHRY and SYGVKD. Trimming stripped 1 base from V and 0 bases from J, with 9 bases between. The chain's CDR3 is CAISEYPGLNTEAFF. In DNA, the CDR3 is TGTGCCATCAGTGAGTACCCAGGGTTGAACACTGAAGCTTTCTTT.

V usage is TRBV9 and J usage is TRBJ2-4, with D tentatively TRBD1 (6 bases). V lost 0 bases and J lost 4, with 11 bases in between. From germline, CDR1 is SGDLS and CDR2 YYNGEE. The CDR3 is made up of 15 amino acids. The CDR3 region is CASSVGAQGKNIQYF. In DNA, the CDR3 is TGTGCCAGCAGCGTAGGGGCCCAGGGGAAAAACATTCAGTACTTC. The entire variable domain, with the rest obtained from reference TRBV9 and TRBJ2-4, is as follows: DSGVTQTPKHLITATGQRVTLRCSPRSGDLSVYWYQQSLDQGLQFLIQYYNGEERAKGNILERFSAQQFPDLHSELNLSSLELGDSALYFCASSVGAQGKNIQYFGAGTRLSVL.

V usage is TRBV29-1 and J usage is TRBJ2-5, with 8 nucleotides matching TRBD1. Germline V gene data show CDR1 as SQVTM and CDR2 as ANQGSEA. The CDR3 is made up of 11 amino acids. Losses at the gene ends were 7 bases for V and 5 bases for J; bases not matched to a gene: 3. CDR3 sequence reads: CSARQGETQYF. CDR3 coding DNA: TGCAGCGCCCGACAGGGGGAGACCCAGTACTTC.

A few counts support this clone. This chain uses TRBV6-4 with TRBJ2-1, with TRBD2 identical over 8 bases. J was trimmed by 6 bases and V by 0 bases; bases with no gene match: 4. The CDR3 loop spans 15 amino acids. The germline V gene has CDR1 MRHNA and CDR2 SNTAGT. The chain's CDR3 is CASSDSGLASNEQFF. For the CDR3, the DNA is TGTGCCAGCAGTGACTCCGGACTAGCTAGCAATGAGCAGTTCTTC.

The V and J genes are TRBV18 and TRBJ1-5, with 7 bases matching TRBD1. This CDR3 contains 15 residues. CDR1 is KGHSH and CDR2 is LQKENI in the germline V gene. With 3 bases clipped from V and 6 bases from J, the junction kept 8 bases outside the gene matches. The CDR3: CASSPTGFDAQPQHF. The CDR3 DNA is TGTGCCAGCTCACCGACAGGGTTCGACGCTCAGCCCCAGCATTTT.

The chain couples TRBV28 to TRBJ2-2; TRBD1 matches 7 bases. The CDR3 sequence is 13 residues long. Germline-derived CDR1 and CDR2 are MDHEN and SYDVKM. Germline trimming cut 5 bases from V and 5 bases from J; bases unmatched to any gene: 2. The CDR3 coding sequence is TGTGCCAGCAGTCAACAGGGGACCGGGGAGCTGTTTTTT. It is translated as CASSQQGTGELFF.

CDR3 protein: CASSVLGTGVYEQYF. The CDR3 nucleotides are TGTGCCAGCAGCGTCCTGGGGACAGGGGTGTACGAGCAGTACTTC. This rearrangement joins TRBV7-9 to TRBJ2-7; 10 bases line up with TRBD1. Germline V gene sequence: CDR1 SEHNR, CDR2 FQNEAQ (reference sequence). The CDR3 has 15 amino acids. Trimming at V came to 5 bases and at J to 4 bases, leaving 8 bases not matched to a gene.

The CDR3 reads CASSVQSTGLGANVLTF. The DNA for the CDR3 is TGTGCCAGCAGCGTTCAATCGACAGGGCTTGGGGCCAACGTCCTGACTTTC. The chain joins TRBV9 to TRBJ2-6; 7 nucleotides line up with TRBD1. The germline V gene has CDR1 SGDLS and CDR2 YYNGEE. V gave up 2 bases and J gave up 3 bases; unmatched junction bases: 8. The CDR3 extends over 17 amino acids.